This entry features one TCR beta chain sequence. What it binds is not known. The V gene lost 0 bases and the J gene lost 5 bases, with 14 bases spanning the gap. Germline values: CDR1 SGDLS, CDR2 YYNGEE. This CDR3 region has 16 residues. Use of 60 Vbeta and 13 Jbeta primers characterized the PCR. Assay: immunoSEQ multiplex PCR; the TCRdb copy retains only in-frame clones and omits some. The sample contains fewer than 150,000 clones, about 85% of which appear only once. These data originate in a study of cytomegalovirus exposure and HLA in healthy donors. Study as a whole: Roughly 180 million T cells yielded 90 million to 130 million unique TCR beta sequences in earlier analysis.

Overall study findings and caveats: Later analysis suggested links between common viral pathogens and several top significant clusters. V- and J-gene trimming in TCR beta was tied to a missense DCLRE1C variant by an analysis performed later.

Sequencing was carried out using PBMCs. The source is a man aged 45-65 years in good health and CMV-seronegative. The V gene is TRBV9, the J gene TRBJ2-2, with TRBD1 as a possible D gene (5 bases). The CDR3 DNA reads as TGTGCCAGCAGCGTAGTGCAGGGAAGTTGGACCGGGGAGCTGTTTTTT. This sequence encodes CASSVVQGSWTGELFF. The variable domain in full, with the rest retrieved from reference TRBV9 and TRBJ2-2, is DSGVTQTPKHLITATGQRVTLRCSPRSGDLSVYWYQQSLDQGLQFLIQYYNGEERAKGNILERFSAQQFPDLHSELNLSSLELGDSALYFCASSVVQGSWTGELFFGEGSRLTVL.